This T cell receptor beta chain was documented in a study of neoadjuvant anti-PD-1 for oral cavity cancer. The V and J ends lost 5 bases and 7 bases, in that order; junction bases with no gene match: 10. The CDR3 length is 14 residues. CDR1 and CDR2 (germline): MNHEY, SVGAGI. Clones were read by immunoSEQ multiplex PCR, and TCRdb kept only the in-frame ones, dropping some. The sample yields 55,000 to 80,000 clones, 83% seen once. The sample consisted of PBMCs, taken before nivolumab (anti-PD-1) treatment. This TCR derives from a person aged 40-85 years with oral cavity squamous cell carcinoma. The genes are TRBV6-5 and TRBJ2-7, with 8 bases lining up with TRBD1. DNA of the CDR3: TGTGCCAGCAGTAGAGGGACAGGAAGGGGAGAGCAGTACTTC. Amino acids: CASSRGTGRGEQYF.